This T cell receptor beta chain was observed in a study of Ad26.COV2.S vaccination and SARS-CoV-2 variants. Study-level background: Donor got 5x10^10 or 1x10^11 viral particles of Ad26.COV2.S.

Noted treatment: some 20 received Ad26.COV2.S at low or high dose, single or two shots; 5 received placebo; per-sample allocation not given. Sampling was done on day 63 after the first vaccine or placebo injection. An Ad26 vector that expressed Wuhan-strain SARS-CoV-2 spike constituted the vaccine. Assay used: immunoSEQ multiplex PCR; TCRdb lists only in-frame clones, some missing. The sample shows some 340,000 clones, around four fifths of them seen only once. A remark on this clone: Its target is unknown.

CDR3 length equals 19 residues. After removal of 2 bases from V and 4 bases from J, the junction contained 13 bases not matched to a gene. Germline V lookup: CDR1 SGHAT, CDR2 FQNNGV. Overall study findings and caveats: Analyses of TCR breadth and depth may have underestimated total T cell responses.

This specimen was peripheral blood, taken in a trial of Ad26.COV2.S vaccine versus placebo. V gene TRBV11-2 combines with J gene TRBJ2-3, with TRBD2 matching over 12 bases. The TCR was taken from a person aged 18-60 years who received the Ad26.COV2.S COVID-19 vaccine or a placebo. The CDR3 spells CASSLTSSRRLAGADTQYF. In nucleotides, the CDR3 is TGTGCCAGCAGCTTAACATCCTCCCGGAGACTAGCGGGGGCAGATACGCAGTATTTT. Full variable domain (remainder filled in from reference TRBV11-2 and TRBJ2-3): EAGVAQSPRYKIIEKRQSVAFWCNPISGHATLYWYQQILGQGPKLLIQFQNNGVVDDSQLPKDRFSAERLKGVDSTLKIQPAKLEDSAVYLCASSLTSSRRLAGADTQYFGPGTRLTVL.